This TCR beta chain is drawn from a study of T cell clones after liver transplantation. For the study at large: Three of the eight recipients were HCV-positive; the rest had non-autoimmune, non-viral transplant indications.

Study conclusions and caveats: In two subjects, few donor cells limited the measurable donor-reactive repertoire. Graft donor-reactive T cells may have migrated into the graft rather than being deleted.

This table comes from immunoSEQ multiplex PCR, and its TCRdb copy is limited to in-frame clones, with some not included. The profile shows roughly 80,000 clones, 70% to 85% of them singletons. With regard to this clone: The antigen is not known.

Unstimulated PBMCs were sorted into CD3+CD4+ and CD3+CD8+ populations. This CDR3 region has 17 residues. V was clipped by 0 bases and J by 5 bases, with 17 bases between them. Germline CDR1 is SGHAT and CDR2 is FQNNGV. The input for sequencing was CD4+ T cells from blood, taken around 45 months after liver transplant. This chain connects TRBV11-2 to TRBJ2-4; a weak D match, TRBD2 (5 bases). This TCR came from a human patient who received a liver transplant. T cells may partly derive from the graft donor. DNA for the CDR3: TGTGCCAGCAGCTTAGATCGGGCGGGCATGGGCGAAAACATTCAGTACTTC. Its protein product is CASSLDRAGMGENIQYF.